A selection of T cell receptor beta chains follows, all from one sample in a study of beta chain features in type 1 diabetes. Using immunoSEQ multiplex PCR, the repertoire was profiled, and TCRdb retains in-frame clones only, with some absent. The table has almost 350,000 clones, 8% seen once; the top ten hold less than 0.5%. The sample consisted of central memory CD4+ T cells from blood. These receptor sequences come from a woman under 30 in good health. The CDR3 runs from the conserved cysteine through the conserved F or W. D genes are given only for firm matches. A row's size may be missing; if present it is once, few, many or a size class.

>few|.|TRBV6-6|TRBJ1-2
CASSPGANYGYTF
TGTGCCAGCAGTCCGGGTGCTAACTATGGCTACACCTTC
>.|TRBD2|TRBV11-2|TRBJ2-2
CASSFRLAGEGAGELFF
TGTGCCAGCAGCTTTAGACTAGCGGGAGAAGGCGCCGGGGAGCTGTTTTTT
>few|.|TRBV7-8|TRBJ2-1
CASSSVRRDVEQFF
TGTGCCAGCAGCTCAGTGCGGCGGGACGTTGAGCAGTTCTTC
>few|.|TRBV1|TRBJ2-7
CTSSQVSRTSRSYEQYF
TGCACCAGCAGCCAAGTCTCCCGGACTAGCCGGTCCTACGAGCAGTACTTC
>.|TRBD2|TRBV15|TRBJ2-5
CATSNPSSGSQETQYF
TGTGCCACCAGCAACCCCTCTAGCGGGTCACAAGAGACCCAGTACTTC
>few|.|TRBV2|TRBJ2-7
CASSQASTAAYEQYF
TGTGCCAGCAGTCAGGCTAGCACCGCTGCCTACGAGCAGTACTTC
>.|.|TRBV20-1|TRBJ2-1
CSARIDWVQFF
TGCAGTGCTAGGATAGATTGGGTGCAGTTCTTC
>.|TRBD1|TRBV6-5|TRBJ1-5
CASSRGTGGVQPQHF
TGTGCCAGCAGCCGCGGGACAGGGGGCGTTCAGCCCCAGCATTTT
>.|TRBD2|TRBV28|TRBJ2-3
CAASGTSGRAADTQYF
TGTGCCGCTTCCGGGACTAGCGGGAGGGCCGCAGATACGCAGTATTTT
>.|.|TRBV15|TRBJ2-1
CATSSQYRGNEQFF
TGTGCCACCAGCAGTCAATACCGGGGCAATGAGCAGTTCTTC
>.|.|TRBV29-1|TRBJ2-3
CSVEDWAGPRDTQYF
TGCAGCGTTGAAGATTGGGCAGGGCCTAGAGATACGCAGTATTTT
>few|TRBD2|TRBV18|TRBJ2-1
CASSPLNPGGLAGLYNEQFF
TGTGCCAGCTCACCACTTAACCCAGGAGGACTAGCGGGGCTTTACAATGAGCAGTTCTTC
>few|.|TRBV7-2|TRBJ1-2
CASSQGAASSYGYTF
TGCGCCAGCAGCCAAGGGGCAGCTTCCTCCTATGGCTACACCTTC
>few|.|TRBV6-5|TRBJ1-3
CASTSRWGSGNTIYF
TGTGCCAGCACCTCCCGGTGGGGCTCTGGAAACACCATATATTTT
>few|.|TRBV13|TRBJ2-7
CASSLKSGSYYEQYF
TGTGCCAGCAGCTTAAAGTCGGGGTCCTACTACGAGCAGTACTTC
>few|.|TRBV28|TRBJ2-5
CASSRPVQETQYF
TGTGCCAGCAGCCGGCCAGTTCAAGAGACCCAGTACTTC
>.|TRBD1|TRBV6-6|TRBJ1-2
CASRRGGTADGYTF
TGTGCCAGCAGGAGAGGGGGCACAGCGGACGGCTACACCTTC
>few|.|TRBV6-5|TRBJ1-2
CASSYEINYGYTF
TGTGCCAGCAGTTACGAAATTAACTATGGCTACACCTTC
>few|TRBD2|TRBV7-2|TRBJ2-1
CASSPGLDHNEQFF
TGTGCCAGCAGCCCGGGACTAGATCATAATGAGCAGTTCTTC
>few|TRBD1|TRBV4-1|TRBJ1-1
CASSRRTGDTEAFF
TGCGCCAGCAGCCGACGGACAGGTGATACTGAAGCTTTCTTT
>.|TRBD2|TRBV18|TRBJ2-7
CASSQIAGYNYEQYF
TGTGCCAGCTCACAGATAGCGGGATATAACTACGAGCAGTACTTC
>few|TRBD2|TRBV5-4|TRBJ2-2
CASSPRTSGFTGELFF
TGTGCCAGCAGCCCCCGGACTAGCGGGTTCACCGGGGAGCTGTTTTTT
>many|TRBD1|TRBV7-3|TRBJ1-1
CASSRQGNTEAFF
TGTGCCAGCAGCAGACAGGGGAACACTGAAGCTTTCTTT
>few|.|TRBV28|TRBJ2-1
CASSLTASEQFF
TGTGCCAGCAGTTTAACAGCGAGTGAGCAGTTCTTC
>.|TRBD2|TRBV15|TRBJ2-3
CATSRLAATDTQYF
TGTGCCACCAGCCGTCTAGCGGCCACAGATACGCAGTATTTT
>.|TRBD1|TRBV7-2|TRBJ2-7
CASSLRDRDYEQYF
TGTGCCAGCAGCTTAAGGGACAGAGACTACGAGCAGTACTTC
>.|.|TRBV21-1|TRBJ2-5
CATEREGETQYF
TGTGCCACGGAGCGGGAGGGGGAGACCCAGTACTTC
>few|.|TRBV18|TRBJ2-7
CASSPGTTYEQYF
TGTGCCAGCTCACCAGGGACAACCTACGAGCAGTACTTC
>.|.|TRBV11-2|TRBJ2-3
CASSTVTGFGTQYF
TGTGCCAGCAGCACGGTCACAGGGTTCGGTACGCAGTATTTT
>.|.|TRBV4-2|TRBJ2-7
CASSLGVGVYEQYF
TGTGCCAGCAGCTTAGGGGTAGGGGTTTACGAGCAGTACTTC
>few|TRBD2|TRBV9|TRBJ2-3
CASSVKTSGRDTQYF
TGTGCCAGCAGCGTCAAGACTAGCGGGAGAGATACGCAGTATTTT
>few|.|TRBV6-6|TRBJ2-1
CASSSATAQGHEQFF
TGTGCCAGCTCGTCGGCCACGGCGCAGGGCCATGAGCAGTTCTTC
>few|.|TRBV4-2|TRBJ2-3
CASSQVDGDTDTQYF
TGTGCCAGCAGCCAAGTGGACGGGGACACAGATACGCAGTATTTT
>few|.|TRBV7-2|TRBJ2-5
CASSQSTFWSVQETQYF
TGTGCCAGCAGCCAATCTACATTTTGGTCGGTGCAAGAGACCCAGTACTTC
>.|TRBD1|TRBV10-3|TRBJ2-5
CATKGQGSGQETQYF
TGTGCCACCAAAGGACAGGGGAGTGGGCAAGAGACCCAGTACTTC
>few|TRBD2|TRBV5-8|TRBJ2-1
CASSHRAGGGDEQFF
TGCGCCAGCAGCCACAGAGCGGGAGGCGGAGATGAGCAGTTCTTC
>.|TRBD1|TRBV11-1|TRBJ2-5
CASSSPRPVTGRETQYF
TGTGCCAGCAGCTCCCCTCGTCCGGTGACAGGGCGAGAGACCCAGTACTTC
>few|.|TRBV27|TRBJ2-1
CASSFEVSPGLQNEQFF
TGTGCCAGCAGTTTCGAGGTTTCCCCGGGACTTCAGAATGAGCAGTTCTTC
>few|.|TRBV14|TRBJ2-3
CASSPQGREYLDTQYF
TGTGCCAGCAGCCCTCAGGGGCGGGAGTACCTAGATACGCAGTATTTT
>few|TRBD2|TRBV11-2|TRBJ2-7
CASSFARTSGYEQYF
TGTGCCAGCAGCTTTGCGCGGACTAGCGGTTACGAGCAGTACTTC
>.|.|TRBV5-1|TRBJ2-2
CASSLLGSVTGELFF
TGCGCCAGCAGCTTGTTGGGGTCGGTCACCGGGGAGCTGTTTTTT
>few|.|TRBV5-6|TRBJ1-1
CASSAALGGLATEAFF
TGTGCCAGCAGCGCGGCCTTAGGGGGTCTTGCCACTGAAGCTTTCTTT
>few|TRBD1|TRBV7-8|TRBJ2-7
CASSLSGQGAHEQYF
TGTGCCAGCAGCTTAAGTGGACAGGGGGCCCACGAGCAGTACTTC
>.|TRBD2|TRBV15|TRBJ2-3
CATSPGLAGPTDTQYF
TGTGCCACCAGCCCCGGGCTAGCGGGCCCCACAGATACGCAGTATTTT
>many|.|TRBV4-3|TRBJ2-1
CASSQSGAYNEQFF
TGCGCCAGCAGCCAATCAGGCGCCTACAATGAGCAGTTCTTC